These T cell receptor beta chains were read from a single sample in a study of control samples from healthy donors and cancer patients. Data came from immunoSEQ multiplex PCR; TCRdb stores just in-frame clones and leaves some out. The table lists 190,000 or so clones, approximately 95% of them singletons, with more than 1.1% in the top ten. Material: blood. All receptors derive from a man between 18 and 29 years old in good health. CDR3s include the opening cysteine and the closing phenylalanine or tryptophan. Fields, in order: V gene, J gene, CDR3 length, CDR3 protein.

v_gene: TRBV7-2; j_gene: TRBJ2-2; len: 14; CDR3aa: CASSAVLVTGELFF
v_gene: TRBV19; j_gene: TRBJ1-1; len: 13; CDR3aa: CASSTGQNTEAFF
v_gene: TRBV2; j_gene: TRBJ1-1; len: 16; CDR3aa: CASQASLRYLDTEAFF
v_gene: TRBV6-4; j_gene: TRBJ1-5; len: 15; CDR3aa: CASSDSRGRNQPQHF
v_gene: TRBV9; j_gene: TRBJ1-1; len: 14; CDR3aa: CASSVDRMNTEAFF
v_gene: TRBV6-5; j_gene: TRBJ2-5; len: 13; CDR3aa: CASSLQIEETQYF
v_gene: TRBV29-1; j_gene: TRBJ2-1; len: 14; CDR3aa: CSVSDGGASGEQFF
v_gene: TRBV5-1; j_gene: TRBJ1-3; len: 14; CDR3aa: CASSPTGGGNTIYF
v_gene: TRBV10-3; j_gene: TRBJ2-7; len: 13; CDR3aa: CATGDTSSYEQYF
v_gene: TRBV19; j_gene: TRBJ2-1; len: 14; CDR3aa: CASSVIDRANEQFF
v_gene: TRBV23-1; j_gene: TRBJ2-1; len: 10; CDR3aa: CASFPEEQFF
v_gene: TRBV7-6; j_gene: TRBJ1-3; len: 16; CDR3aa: CASSPTGPHSGNTIYF
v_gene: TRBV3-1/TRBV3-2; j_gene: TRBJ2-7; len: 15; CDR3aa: CASSQGLAGAYEQYF
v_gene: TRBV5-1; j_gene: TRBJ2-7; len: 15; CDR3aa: CASSYVVGEHYEQYF
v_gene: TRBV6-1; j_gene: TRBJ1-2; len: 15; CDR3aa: CASSEVLRDLYGYTF
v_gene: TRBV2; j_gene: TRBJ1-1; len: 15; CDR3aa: CASIMDTVIRTEAFF
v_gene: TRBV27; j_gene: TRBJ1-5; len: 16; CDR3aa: CASSNFVGQGNQPQHF
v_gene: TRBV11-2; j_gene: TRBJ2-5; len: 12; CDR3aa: CASSLDRGTQYF
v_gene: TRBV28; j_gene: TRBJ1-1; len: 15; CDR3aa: CASSLNDRPNTEAFF
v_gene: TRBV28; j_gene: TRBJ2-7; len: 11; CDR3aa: CASSPLGEQYF
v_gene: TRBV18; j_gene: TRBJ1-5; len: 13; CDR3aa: CASSGQNNQPQHF
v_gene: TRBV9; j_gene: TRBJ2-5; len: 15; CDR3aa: CASSVGAGGPETQYF
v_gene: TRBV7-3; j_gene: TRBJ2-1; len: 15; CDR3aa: CASSLRDGGDNEQFF
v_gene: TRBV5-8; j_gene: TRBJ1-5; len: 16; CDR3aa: CASSSGQGHSNQPQHF
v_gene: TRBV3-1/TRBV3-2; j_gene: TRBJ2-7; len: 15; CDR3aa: CASSQDSTVPYEQYF
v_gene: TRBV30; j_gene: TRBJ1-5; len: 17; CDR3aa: CAWSRGQAGYSNQPQHF
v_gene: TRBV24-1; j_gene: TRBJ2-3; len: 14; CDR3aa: CATSQGGSTDTQYF
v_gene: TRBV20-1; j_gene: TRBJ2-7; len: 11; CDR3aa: CSARGQYEQYF
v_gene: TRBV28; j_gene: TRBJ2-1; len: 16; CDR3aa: CASSLRTGSSYNEQFF
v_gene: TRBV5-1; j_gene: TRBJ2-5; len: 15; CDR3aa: CASSLDPIGQETQYF
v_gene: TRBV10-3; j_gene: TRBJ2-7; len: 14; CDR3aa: CAISESGGLGEQYF
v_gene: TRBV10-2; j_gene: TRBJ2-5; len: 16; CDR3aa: CASRNRDVEFQETQYF
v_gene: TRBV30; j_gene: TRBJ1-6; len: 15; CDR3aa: CAWRGGLLFTSPLHF
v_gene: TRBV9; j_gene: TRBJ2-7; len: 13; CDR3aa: CASSPSPYYEQYF
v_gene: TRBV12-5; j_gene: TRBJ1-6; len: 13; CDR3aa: CASASLVNSPLHF
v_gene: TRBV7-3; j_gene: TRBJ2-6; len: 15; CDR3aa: CASTLGSSGANVLTF
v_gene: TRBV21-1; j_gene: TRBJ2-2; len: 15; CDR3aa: CASSNSWKNTGELFF
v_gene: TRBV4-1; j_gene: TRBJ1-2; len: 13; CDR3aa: CASSQEVRDGYTF
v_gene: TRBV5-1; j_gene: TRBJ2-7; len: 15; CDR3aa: CASSLEGDLTYEQYF
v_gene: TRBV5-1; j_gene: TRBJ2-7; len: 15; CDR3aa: CASSSLGQGENEQYF
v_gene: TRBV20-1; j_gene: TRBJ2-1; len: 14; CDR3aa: CSASKGAAYNEQFF
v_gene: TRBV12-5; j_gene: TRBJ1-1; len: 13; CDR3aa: CASVYSLNTEAFF
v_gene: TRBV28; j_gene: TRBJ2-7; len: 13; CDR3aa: CASSLDRGYEQYF
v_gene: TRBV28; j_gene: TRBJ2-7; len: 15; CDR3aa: CASSTYTGEYAEQYF
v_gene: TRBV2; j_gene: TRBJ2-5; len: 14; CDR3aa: CASSGGTGQETQYF
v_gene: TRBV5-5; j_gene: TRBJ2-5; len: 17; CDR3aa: CASSFGSSWRYQETQYF
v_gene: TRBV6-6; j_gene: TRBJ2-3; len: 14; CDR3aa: CASSSGQGTDTQYF
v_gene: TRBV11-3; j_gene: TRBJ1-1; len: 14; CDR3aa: CASSLGPMNTEAFF
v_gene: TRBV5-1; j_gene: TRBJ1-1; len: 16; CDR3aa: CASSPGHSSSNTEAFF
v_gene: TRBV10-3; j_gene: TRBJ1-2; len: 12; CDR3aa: CAIGRQGEGYTF
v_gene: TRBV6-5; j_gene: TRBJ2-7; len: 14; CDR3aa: CASRSDTGGDEQYF
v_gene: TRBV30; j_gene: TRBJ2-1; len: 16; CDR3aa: CAWSVRSAEYYNEQFF
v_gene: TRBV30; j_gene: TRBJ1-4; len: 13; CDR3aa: CAWGGQGTEKLFF